This T cell receptor (beta chain) was observed in a study of CD4 and CD8 cells across lung adenocarcinoma regions. Via MiXCR, TCRdb re-called the PCR reads, giving one row per CDR3 protein. The table has tens of thousands of distinct CDR3 sequences, 40% to 50% seen once. The CDR3 spans 16 residues. The germline CDR1 and CDR2 sequences are MNHEY and SVGAGI. Donors had localized lung adenocarcinoma, a non-small cell lung cancer. As regards this clonotype: The junction does not match germline at one end; this may be a read error.

The chain is built from TRBV6-5 and TRBJ2-3, with 13 nucleotides matching TRBD2. This clonotype originated in a male donor with lung adenocarcinoma. The CD4 and CD8 labels of this study may be unreliable. The sequencing sample was made of CD8+ T cells from the center of a lung tumor. In nucleotides, the CDR3 is TGTGCCAGCAGTTACCGGACTAGCGGGAGCTCCGATGCGCAGTATTTC. Protein: CASSYRTSGSSDAQYF.